The 7 T cell receptor beta chains reported below all come from one sample, sequenced in a study of cytomegalovirus exposure and HLA in healthy donors. Use of 60 Vbeta and 13 Jbeta primers characterized the PCR. The method was immunoSEQ multiplex PCR; TCRdb's version includes in-frame clones alone and lacks a portion of them. The table records 220,000 or so clones, 70% to 85% of them present only once. The sequenced sample was PBMCs. The receptors come from a man in his forties or fifties in good health and CMV-seronegative.

This clone was picked up one time. The J gene is TRBJ1-5, the V gene TRBV19; 7 positions agree with TRBD1. Trimming at V came to 7 bases and at J to 2 bases, leaving 2 bases not matched to a gene. The germline CDR1 and CDR2 sequences are LNHDA and SQIVND (reference sequence). The CDR3 has 13 residues. CDR3 protein: CASTRGGNQPQHF. The CDR3 region has the DNA TGTGCCAGTACCAGGGGGGGCAATCAGCCCCAGCATTTT.

This clone was recorded a few times. V is TRBV30 and J is TRBJ2-2; 8 bases agree with TRBD1. Losses at the gene ends were 4 bases for V and 1 base for J; bases not matched to a gene: 8. The CDR3 extends over 16 amino acids. Germline-derived CDR1 and CDR2 are GTSNPN and SVGIG (reference sequence). The CDR3 DNA reads as TGTGCCTGGACCCACAGGGGGAAGGGGAACACCGGGGAGCTGTTTTTT. Translation: CAWTHRGKGNTGELFF.

CDR3 bases: TGTGCCAGCAGCAACGGACAGGGAGTAGATACGCAGTATTTT. Amino acid sequence: CASSNGQGVDTQYF. The V and J genes are TRBV5-5 and TRBJ2-3, with 8 bases aligning to TRBD1. CDR1 SGHKS and CDR2 YYEKEE come from the germline V gene (reference sequence). This CDR3 region has 14 residues. Trimming took 4 bases from V and 5 from J; bases not matched to a gene: 6. Using reference TRBV5-5 and TRBJ2-3 for the parts outside the CDR3, the full variable domain is DAGVTQSPTHLIKTRGQQVTLRCSPISGHKSVSWYQQVLGQGPQFIFQYYEKEERGRGNFPDRFSARQFPNYSSELNVNALLLGDSALYLCASSNGQGVDTQYFGPGTRLTVL.

The chain couples TRBV6-5 to TRBJ2-2; 8 bases are shared with TRBD1. The CDR3 has 15 amino acids. The germline V gene encodes CDR1 MNHEY and CDR2 SVGAGI. Losses at the gene ends were 5 bases for V and 3 bases for J; bases not matched to a gene: 5. As DNA, the CDR3 is TGTGCCAGCAGTACTGACAGGGGCTACACCGGGGAGCTGTTTTTT. This sequence encodes CASSTDRGYTGELFF.

The chain has TRBV10-1 and TRBJ1-1; D is perhaps TRBD1 (5 bases). This CDR3 contains 14 residues. Germline V gene sequence: CDR1 WNHNN, CDR2 SYGVQD (reference sequence). The germline V and J ends were trimmed by 3 bases and 4 bases, with 12 bases remaining between them. CDR3 amino acids: CASSDGGLFTEAFF. CDR3 sequence (DNA): TGCGCCAGCAGTGACGGGGGGTTGTTCACTGAAGCTTTCTTT.

This clone came up once. The chain is built from TRBV18 and TRBJ2-1, with a tentative D call TRBD2 (5 bases). CDR3 length: 14 amino acids. The germline gives CDR1 KGHSH, CDR2 LQKENI. The V gene lost 3 bases and the J gene lost 12 bases, with 18 bases spanning the gap. CDR3 loop: CASSPVNQWGVQFF. The CDR3 DNA reads TGTGCCAGCTCACCCGTAAACCAATGGGGAGTGCAGTTCTTC.

The chain carries TRBV5-1 and TRBJ1-2; 8 bases agree with TRBD1. Trimming took 5 bases from V and 8 from J; bases not matched to a gene: 14. The CDR3 is 15 residues long. Germline CDR1 SGHRS, CDR2 YFSETQ. The CDR3 bases are TGCGCCAGCAGTCCCGGGACAGGAGACTTACAAGGCTACACCTTC. Translation: CASSPGTGDLQGYTF.